The source of this TCR beta chain is a study of blood T cells in healthy people across ages. With 5 bases removed from V and 1 base from J, the gap between germline ends came to 21 bases. Germline V gene data show CDR1 as MNHEY and CDR2 as SMNVEV (reference sequence). The CDR3 covers 18 residues. No fewer than 6.5 million PBMCs went into each sample. Together with a sample-barcoded 5' primer, a J-beta primer mix was included in a second PCR lasting about 7 to 12 cycles. TCRdb itself ran the 5' RACE reads through MiXCR, one entry per CDR3 protein. Of hundreds of thousands of distinct CDR3 sequences in the sample, 55% to 70% were seen once. This clonotype was recorded once.

The source material was blood. The clonotype was recovered from a young man in good health. The V gene is TRBV27, the J gene TRBJ1-5; D is undetermined. In DNA form, the CDR3 reads TGTGCCAGCAGTCGCATTCTGGGTGGGTCCCGAAGCAATCAGCCCCAGCATTTT. Translation gives CASSRILGGSRSNQPQHF.